This TCR beta chain was captured by sequencing in a study of control samples from healthy donors and cancer patients. J lost 5 bases, V lost 4 bases, and 13 bases had no gene match. The CDR3 totals 17 residues. The germline gives CDR1 MGHRA, CDR2 YSYEKL. Here immunoSEQ multiplex PCR was the method, and the copy in TCRdb shows in-frame clones only, minus some. Found here are about 110,000 clones, about 80% of them singletons; the top ten hold about 7%. The V and J genes are TRBV4-1 and TRBJ1-1; TRBD1 aligns across 10 bases. Material: blood. This clonotype originated in a young man in good health. CDR3 protein: CASSLPHIGQGETEAFF. DNA for the CDR3: TGCGCCAGCAGCCTACCCCACATTGGACAGGGGGAGACTGAAGCTTTCTTT.